Listed below are T cell receptor beta chains from one sample, sequenced in a study of blood T cell repertoires in COVID-19. Profiled with immunoSEQ multiplex PCR; TCRdb holds only in-frame clones, not every one. The sample yields about 280,000 clones, around 85% seen once. Sequencing was carried out using peripheral blood. These receptors came from a man over 45 with active or convalescent COVID-19. Each CDR3 is given with its conserved first and last residue. The D gene is left open where the match is weak. Clone size, where shown, is once, few, many, or a class for clones that have expanded.

v_call	d_call	clone_size	j_call	cdr3_aa	cdr3_nt
TRBV7-3	TRBD1	-	TRBJ2-3	CASSSGGASDTQYF	TGTGCCAGCAGCTCAGGGGGCGCCTCAGATACGCAGTATTTT
TRBV3-1/TRBV3-2	-	once	TRBJ2-3	CASSRSGSTDTQYF	TGTGCCAGCAGCCGGAGCGGGAGCACAGATACGCAGTATTTT
TRBV29-1	TRBD1	-	TRBJ1-4	CSVEGGTGDPTNEKLFF	TGCAGCGTTGAAGGAGGGACAGGGGACCCAACTAATGAAAAACTGTTTTTT
TRBV6-2/TRBV6-3	TRBD1	-	TRBJ1-2	CASSPLNARGLGYTF	TGTGCCAGCAGTCCCCTTAATGCCAGGGGGCTTGGCTACACCTTC
TRBV7-9	-	-	TRBJ2-1	CASMGGAVSSYNEQFF	TGTGCCAGCATGGGGGGGGCGGTTAGCTCCTACAATGAGCAGTTCTTC
TRBV9	-	-	TRBJ1-2	CASSVAPVGGESLF	TGTGCCAGCAGCGTAGCCCCAGTCGGGGGGGAATCTCTGTTC
TRBV5-1	TRBD2	-	TRBJ2-3	CASSFFIAGEYTDTQYF	TGCGCCAGCAGCTTTTTTATAGCGGGGGAATACACAGATACGCAGTATTTT
TRBV7-9	TRBD2	-	TRBJ2-1	CASSPSSGRARSNEQFF	TGTGCCAGCAGCCCCAGTAGCGGGAGGGCCAGGAGCAATGAGCAGTTCTTC
TRBV18	-	-	TRBJ1-2	CASSPQTDYGYTF	TGTGCCAGCTCACCACAGACAGATTATGGCTACACCTTC
TRBV4-3	-	-	TRBJ2-7	CASSQERRQNNYPSYEQYF	TGCGCCAGCAGCCAAGAACGGAGACAGAATAATTATCCTTCCTACGAGCAGTACTTC
TRBV7-9	-	-	TRBJ1-1	CASNFDSANTEAFF	TGTGCCAGCAACTTTGACAGCGCGAACACTGAAGCTTTCTTT
TRBV19	-	once	TRBJ2-3	CASSTFSTDTQYF	TGTGCCAGTAGTACCTTCAGCACAGATACGCAGTATTTT
TRBV27	-	-	TRBJ1-6	CASSLGGQYNSPLHF	TGTGCCAGCAGTCTAGGCGGGCAATATAATTCACCCCTCCACTTT
TRBV29-1	-	-	TRBJ2-3	CSVRGRGDADTQYF	TGCAGCGTTAGGGGGAGGGGGGACGCAGATACGCAGTATTTT
TRBV20-1	-	once	TRBJ1-1	CSASPTENTEAFF	TGCAGTGCTAGTCCCACAGAGAACACTGAAGCTTTCTTT
TRBV6-5	TRBD1	-	TRBJ2-5	CASSRDRERTQYF	TGTGCCAGCAGCCGGGACAGGGAGAGGACCCAGTACTTC
TRBV6-5	-	-	TRBJ2-2	CASSYWGRSVGELFF	TGTGCCAGCAGTTACTGGGGGCGTTCGGTCGGGGAGCTGTTTTTT
TRBV9	-	-	TRBJ1-1	CASSVQPTAYTEAFF	TGTGCCAGCAGCGTACAGCCCACAGCTTACACTGAAGCTTTCTTT
TRBV10-3	TRBD1	-	TRBJ1-4	CAISPNPTGGGEKLFF	TGTGCCATCAGTCCTAATCCGACAGGGGGCGGTGAAAAACTGTTTTTT
TRBV4-2	TRBD1	-	TRBJ1-2	CASSPSGTEGYTF	TGTGCCAGCAGCCCAAGTGGGACAGAGGGCTACACCTTC
TRBV5-1	-	-	TRBJ2-1	CASSLVTGANEQFF	TGCGCCAGCAGCTTGGTAACCGGAGCCAATGAGCAGTTCTTC
TRBV29-1	TRBD2	-	TRBJ2-2	CSVGRQGTSGAKTGELFF	TGCAGCGTTGGACGACAGGGGACTAGCGGGGCGAAGACCGGGGAGCTGTTTTTT
TRBV7-2	-	-	TRBJ2-2	CASSLGGQSTGELFF	TGTGCCAGCAGCTTAGGTGGGCAGTCCACCGGGGAGCTGTTTTTT
TRBV5-6	TRBD1	-	TRBJ2-5	CASSRGQGQETQYF	TGTGCCAGCAGCCGGGGACAGGGGCAAGAGACCCAGTACTTC
TRBV6-2/TRBV6-3	TRBD1	-	TRBJ1-5	CASSYSRTGGFQPQHF	TGTGCCAGCAGTTACTCCCGGACAGGGGGCTTTCAGCCCCAGCATTTT
TRBV4-2	TRBD2	-	TRBJ2-1	CASSPGGSNEQFF	TGTGCCAGCAGCCCGGGCGGGAGTAATGAGCAGTTCTTC
TRBV11-2	TRBD1	-	TRBJ1-6	CASSPGQGISPLHF	TGTGCCAGCAGCCCTGGACAGGGAATTTCACCCCTCCACTTT
TRBV5-4	-	-	TRBJ2-3	CASSPSATSYDTQYF	TGTGCCAGCAGCCCCTCCGCTACTAGTTATGATACGCAGTATTTT
TRBV14	-	-	TRBJ2-1	CASSQGGGWRFF	TGTGCCAGCAGCCAAGGTGGGGGCTGGCGGTTCTTC
TRBV25-1	TRBD1	-	TRBJ1-6	CASSDTAGGGNSPLHF	TGTGCCAGCAGTGACACCGCAGGGGGAGGTAATTCACCCCTCCACTTT
TRBV29-1	TRBD2	-	TRBJ2-5	CSVGGVTETQYF	TGCAGCGTCGGGGGGGTGACGGAGACCCAGTACTTC
TRBV7-2	TRBD1	-	TRBJ1-1	CASSLVGTAYTEAFF	TGTGCCAGCAGCTTGGTGGGGACAGCTTACACTGAAGCTTTCTTT
TRBV6-2/TRBV6-3	-	-	TRBJ1-2	CASSLSDRIGYGYTF	TGTGCCAGCAGTCTTTCCGACAGGATCGGCTATGGCTACACCTTC
TRBV27	-	-	TRBJ1-4	CASSFYGSSGGEKLFF	TGTGCCAGCAGTTTCTACGGGTCGTCGGGAGGCGAAAAACTGTTTTTT
TRBV3-1/TRBV3-2	TRBD1	-	TRBJ1-1	CASSQVRGPGEAFF	TGTGCCAGCAGCCAAGTGAGGGGGCCGGGTGAAGCTTTCTTT
TRBV27	-	-	TRBJ2-1	CASSLLTGSGEQFF	TGTGCCAGCAGTTTACTTACAGGGTCGGGTGAGCAGTTCTTC
TRBV5-1	-	-	TRBJ2-2	CASAEDGSVTGELFF	TGCGCCAGCGCGGAGGACGGTTCGGTGACCGGGGAGCTGTTTTTT
TRBV2	TRBD1	-	TRBJ2-3	CASSRTDRVNTQYF	TGTGCCAGCAGTCGTACCGACAGGGTAAATACGCAGTATTTT
TRBV5-1	TRBD1	-	TRBJ2-4	CASSWTGDIQYF	TGCGCCAGCAGCTGGACAGGGGACATTCAGTACTTC
TRBV6-2/TRBV6-3	TRBD2	-	TRBJ2-5	CASSWVSGRAEETQYF	TGTGCCAGCAGTTGGGTTAGCGGGAGGGCCGAGGAGACCCAGTACTTC
TRBV12-3/TRBV12-4	-	few	TRBJ1-5	CASSYSGNQPQHF	TGTGCCAGCAGCTACTCGGGCAATCAGCCCCAGCATTTT
TRBV6-6	-	-	TRBJ2-1	CASSYPSGGYHNEQFF	TGTGCCAGCAGTTACCCCTCCGGCGGGTACCACAATGAGCAGTTCTTC
TRBV19	-	-	TRBJ2-2	CASSIGQTITGELFF	TGTGCCAGTAGTATTGGACAGACAATCACCGGGGAGCTGTTTTTT
TRBV5-6	-	-	TRBJ1-2	CASSLGTDYAIGYTF	TGTGCCAGCAGCCTCGGGACTGACTATGCTATTGGCTACACCTTC
TRBV12-3/TRBV12-4	-	-	TRBJ2-3	CASSQDGTDTQYF	TGTGCCAGCAGCCAGGATGGCACAGATACGCAGTATTTT
TRBV2	-	once	TRBJ1-6	CASSFQGSGSPLHF	TGTGCCAGCAGTTTTCAGGGATCGGGTTCACCCCTCCACTTT
TRBV4-3	TRBD1	-	TRBJ1-2	CASSLELPGQDTNYGYTF	TGCGCCAGCAGCCTGGAATTACCGGGACAGGACACTAACTATGGCTACACCTTC
TRBV7-8	-	-	TRBJ2-7	CASSPRGSYEQYF	TGTGCCAGCAGCCCGCGGGGCTCCTACGAGCAGTACTTC
TRBV5-8	TRBD2	-	TRBJ2-3	CASSLLGREGHKDTQYF	TGTGCCAGCAGCTTGTTAGGGCGGGAGGGCCATAAAGATACGCAGTATTTT
TRBV18	-	-	TRBJ2-2	CASSQFANTGELFF	TGTGCCAGCTCACAATTCGCGAACACCGGGGAGCTGTTTTTT
TRBV7-9	-	once	TRBJ2-7	CASSQTSSGSYEQYF	TGTGCCAGCAGCCAAACTAGCTCGGGATCCTACGAGCAGTACTTC
TRBV2	-	few	TRBJ1-1	CASRQRGGTEAFF	TGTGCCAGCAGACAACGGGGGGGCACTGAAGCTTTCTTT
TRBV27	-	-	TRBJ2-2	CASSFSGELFF	TGTGCCAGCAGTTTCTCCGGGGAGCTGTTTTTT